A selection of T cell receptor beta chains follows, all from one sample in a study of blood T cell repertoires in COVID-19. Sequencing used immunoSEQ multiplex PCR; TCRdb keeps in-frame clones, though not all of them. The table includes approximately 190,000 clones, more than 80% detected once. Sequenced input: peripheral blood. These receptors all come from a man aged 45-65 years with acute or convalescent COVID-19. CDR3s include the opening cysteine and the closing phenylalanine or tryptophan. D genes are given only for firm matches. Where a row states a size, it is once, few, many or the class of an expanded clone; other rows omit it.

once	TRBV14	TRBD1	TRBJ1-2	TGTGCCAGCAGCTCCGGGACAGGGATCCATCACTATGGCTACACCTTC	CASSSGTGIHHYGYTF
NA	TRBV27	TRBD2	TRBJ2-3	TGTGCCAGCAGTTTATCACGGACTAGTTTATCTACGCAGTATTTT	CASSLSRTSLSTQYF
NA	TRBV11-2	TRBD2	TRBJ2-5	TGTGCCAGCAGCATCACTAGCGGTCGAGGAGAGACCCAGTACTTC	CASSITSGRGETQYF
NA	TRBV7-2	NA	TRBJ2-3	TGTGCCAGCAGCCCGATGCGACTAGTAACGGGAGATACGCAGTATTTT	CASSPMRLVTGDTQYF
NA	TRBV10-3	TRBD1	TRBJ1-1	TGTGCCATCAGTGAGAAGTTCTCAGGAACGGGACAGGAAGCTTTCTTT	CAISEKFSGTGQEAFF
once	TRBV30	NA	TRBJ1-2	TGTGCCTGGAGTGTACAATCAGGGGCACTATATGGCTACACCTTC	CAWSVQSGALYGYTF
NA	TRBV19	TRBD2	TRBJ2-2	TGTGCCAGTAGTAAGGGACTAGCGGGCGGCTCGTCCGGGGAGCTGTTTTTT	CASSKGLAGGSSGELFF
once	TRBV27	TRBD2	TRBJ2-1	TGTGCCAGCAGTTCGCGGGAGCGGTCCTACAATGAGCAGTTCTTC	CASSSRERSYNEQFF
NA	TRBV21-1	NA	TRBJ2-5	TGTGCCAGCAGCAAACTGGTGGGGGGGCGCGATGAGACCCAGTACTTC	CASSKLVGGRDETQYF
once	TRBV4-3	NA	TRBJ1-5	TGCGCCAGCAGCCAAGATTTTGAGAAGCCGCCCCAGCATTTT	CASSQDFEKPPQHF
NA	TRBV5-1	TRBD1	TRBJ2-1	TGCGCCAGCGACCCGGGACAGGGGGAAAATGAGCAGTTCTTC	CASDPGQGENEQFF
NA	TRBV6-6	TRBD1	TRBJ1-2	TGTGCCAGCAGTTACACCGGACAGGGGTTCTATGGCTACACCTTC	CASSYTGQGFYGYTF
NA	TRBV28	TRBD2	TRBJ2-1	TGTGCCAGCAGTCGGGAGGGCCCCTACAATGAGCAGTTCTTC	CASSREGPYNEQFF
NA	TRBV4-1	TRBD2	TRBJ2-5	TGCGCCACCAGCCCCGGGGGGGGGCGCGGTGGGGAGACCCAGTACTTC	CATSPGGGRGGETQYF
NA	TRBV10-3	NA	TRBJ1-3	TGTGCCATCAGTGCGACAGTCTTGGCGGGAAACACCATATATTTT	CAISATVLAGNTIYF
NA	TRBV27	TRBD1	TRBJ1-4	TGTGCCAGCAGCAGACAGGGGGCCGGCGAAAAACTGTTTTTT	CASSRQGAGEKLFF
NA	TRBV27	NA	TRBJ1-5	TGTGCCAGCAGCCCACGCGGTACAGGGTACTATAGCAATCAGCCCCAGCATTTT	CASSPRGTGYYSNQPQHF
NA	TRBV6-1	NA	TRBJ1-2	TGTGCCAGCAGTGAATTCGGGGAGAACTATGGCTACACCTTC	CASSEFGENYGYTF
NA	TRBV28	NA	TRBJ2-4	TGTGCCAGCGGACAGCAGCCTAAAAACATTCAGTACTTC	CASGQQPKNIQYF
NA	TRBV2	TRBD1	TRBJ2-3	TGTGCCAGCAGTGAAGGAGAGACAGGGCTCGCAGATACGCAGTATTTT	CASSEGETGLADTQYF
once	TRBV18	TRBD1	TRBJ1-4	TGTGCCAGCTCACCAGATACTATCGCCGGGACAGGGAGTGAAAAACTGTTTTTT	CASSPDTIAGTGSEKLFF
NA	TRBV5-1	NA	TRBJ1-1	TGCGCCAGCAGCTTGGAACAGGGATTATCGTTGGGGAACACTGAAGCTTTCTTT	CASSLEQGLSLGNTEAFF
NA	TRBV14	NA	TRBJ1-1	TGTGCCAGCAGCCTAACAGGGAACACTGAAGCTTTCTTT	CASSLTGNTEAFF
NA	TRBV28	NA	TRBJ2-2	TGTGCCAGCAGTTCTCAGGGACTGAACACCGGGGAGCTGTTTTTT	CASSSQGLNTGELFF
NA	TRBV20-1	TRBD1	TRBJ2-1	TGCAGTGCTAGTCGGGCAGGGGGCATCTCCTACAATGAGCAGTTCTTC	CSASRAGGISYNEQFF
NA	TRBV9	TRBD1	TRBJ1-5	TGTGCCAGCAGCGTAGCTGGGACAGGGGATCAGCCCCAGCATTTT	CASSVAGTGDQPQHF
NA	TRBV3-1/TRBV3-2	NA	TRBJ1-3	TGTGCCAGCAGCCAAGGCCCCGGTGTCGCGTTCTCTGGAAACACCATATATTTT	CASSQGPGVAFSGNTIYF
NA	TRBV7-9	NA	TRBJ1-4	TGTGCCAGCAGCAACCGAGGGTTGGAAAAACTGTTTTTT	CASSNRGLEKLFF
NA	TRBV9	TRBD1	TRBJ1-3	TGTGCCAGCAGCGTGGGGGACAGGGGCCGCGCGGGAAACACCATATATTTT	CASSVGDRGRAGNTIYF
NA	TRBV7-9	TRBD1	TRBJ2-2	TGTGCCAGCAGCAAACAGGGGGCGAAAACCGGGGAGCTGTTTTTT	CASSKQGAKTGELFF
once	TRBV29-1	NA	TRBJ1-1	TGCAGCGCCCCAGTGAGGACTGAAGCTTTCTTT	CSAPVRTEAFF
NA	TRBV5-1	NA	TRBJ2-5	TGCGCCAGCAGCTTCTCAGAGACCCAGTACTTC	CASSFSETQYF
NA	TRBV6-5	NA	TRBJ1-4	TGTGCCAGCAGCCGAGGACAACCAGAAAAACTGTTTTTT	CASSRGQPEKLFF
once	TRBV5-4	NA	TRBJ1-4	TGTGCCAGCAGCCCTGACAGCTCAACTAATGAAAAACTGTTTTTT	CASSPDSSTNEKLFF
NA	TRBV27	NA	TRBJ2-5	TGTGCCAGCAAACCACTTTTGACAGGACAAGAGACCCAGTACTTC	CASKPLLTGQETQYF
few	TRBV10-2	NA	TRBJ1-1	TGCGCCAGCAGTGAGTTCGGGTTGGGGAACACTGAAGCTTTCTTT	CASSEFGLGNTEAFF
NA	TRBV19	TRBD1	TRBJ2-1	TGTGCCAGTAGGGGAACCGGGACAGGGGTGAATGAGCAGTTCTTC	CASRGTGTGVNEQFF